The 26 T cell receptor beta chains presented below share a single source sample, sequenced in a study of blood T cell repertoires in COVID-19. Assay: immunoSEQ multiplex PCR; the TCRdb copy retains only in-frame clones and omits some. The table includes a few hundred thousand clones, more than 70% detected once. Sequences were obtained from peripheral blood. Source of these receptors: a woman in her 30s with COVID-19, enrolled during active disease.

This rearrangement joins TRBV7-9 to TRBJ2-1; 14 nucleotides line up with TRBD2. Germline V gene data show CDR1 as SEHNR and CDR2 as FQNEAQ (reference sequence). The CDR3 is made up of 16 amino acids. Trimming cost V 2 bases and J 6 bases; bases outside gene matches: 3. The CDR3 protein is CASSLPGTSGSNEQFF. Here the CDR3 DNA reads TGTGCCAGCAGCTTACCCGGGACTAGCGGGAGCAATGAGCAGTTCTTC. The full variable domain, with the rest looked up from reference TRBV7-9 and TRBJ2-1, is DTGVSQNPRHKITKRGQNVTFRCDPISEHNRLYWYRQTLGQGPEFLTYFQNEAQLEKSRLLSDRFSAERPKGSFSTLEIQRTEQGDSAMYLCASSLPGTSGSNEQFFGPGTRLTVL.

This sequence joins TRBV6-6 and TRBJ2-3; D might be TRBD1 (6 bases). Germline V lookup: CDR1 MNHNY, CDR2 SVGAGI (reference sequence). The CDR3 is made up of 12 amino acids. V lost 5 bases, J lost 8 bases, and 11 bases lay in between. The CDR3 coding sequence is TGTGCCAGCAGTCAAAGGGACATTACGCAGTATTTT. Translating gives CASSQRDITQYF.

This clone appeared a single time. Written as DNA, the CDR3 is TGTGCCTGGAGTGACGGCGGGAGTCCCGGTGAGCAGTTCTTC. Its protein is CAWSDGGSPGEQFF. V and J are TRBV30 and TRBJ2-1; 7 positions agree with TRBD2. From germline, CDR1 is GTSNPN and CDR2 SVGIG (reference sequence). The CDR3 length is 14 residues. J lost 9 bases, V lost 1 base, and 9 bases had no gene match.

The V call is TRBV18, the J call TRBJ1-3; D is unclear. V was shortened by 1 base and J by 7 bases, with 11 bases between the two germline ends. CDR1 is KGHSH and CDR2 is LQKENI in the germline V gene. The CDR3 has 14 residues. The CDR3 reads CASSPRAIGNTIYF. The CDR3 DNA reads as TGTGCCAGCTCACCACGGGCCATCGGTAACACCATATATTTT.

The genes are TRBV18 and TRBJ1-6; 7 positions agree with TRBD1. J was trimmed by 4 bases and V by 0 bases; bases with no gene match: 0. This CDR3 has 15 amino acids. Germline V CDR1 and CDR2: KGHSH, LQKENI. CDR3: CASSPPGQYNSPLHF. The CDR3 DNA sequence: TGTGCCAGCTCACCACCGGGACAGTATAATTCACCCCTCCACTTT.

This rearrangement joins TRBV2 to TRBJ1-3; 9 bases line up with TRBD1. Germline lookup yields CDR1 SNHLY and CDR2 FYNNEI. V dropped 6 bases and J dropped 4; count of bases not matched to a gene: 4. CDR3 length: 14 amino acids. The CDR3 reads CASRRTGDGNTIYF. The CDR3 nucleotides read TGTGCCAGCAGGCGGACAGGGGACGGAAACACCATATATTTT.

This clone came up a few times. The J gene is TRBJ1-6, the V gene TRBV19, with D possibly being TRBD1 (6 bases). The CDR3 contains 14 residues. In germline, CDR1 is LNHDA, CDR2 SQIVND (reference sequence). V lost 3 bases, J lost 7 bases, and 10 bases lay in between. The chain's CDR3 is CASSMDRYNSPLHF. CDR3 DNA: TGTGCCAGTAGTATGGACAGATACAATTCACCCCTCCACTTT.

The V and J genes are TRBV6-6 and TRBJ1-4; D uncertain. There are 15 residues in the CDR3. V was cut by 0 bases and J by 8 bases, with 13 bases left in between. Germline V CDR1 and CDR2: MNHNY, SVGAGI (reference sequence). The CDR3 loop is CASSYSGSRGEKLFF. The DNA of the CDR3 is TGTGCCAGCAGTTACTCTGGCAGCCGGGGAGAAAAACTGTTTTTT.

This chain joins TRBV18 and TRBJ2-7; 8 bases map to TRBD1. The CDR3 covers 15 residues. Germline V gene lookup returns CDR1 KGHSH and CDR2 LQKENI. Unmatched junction bases numbered 7, after V lost 0 bases and J lost 6 bases. The CDR3 nucleotides are TGTGCCAGCTCACCACCTTGGACAGGGTTGATCGAGCAGTACTTC. Residues: CASSPPWTGLIEQYF.

This clone was seen many times. The J gene is TRBJ1-4, the V gene TRBV4-1; tentative D call: TRBD1 (5 bases). Germline CDR1 and CDR2: MGHRA and YSYEKL. The V end lost 2 bases, the J end lost 3 bases, and 13 bases lay between the germline ends. This CDR3 has 16 residues. CDR3 amino acids: CASSQFREQSNEKLFF. The CDR3 DNA reads TGCGCCAGCAGCCAATTCAGGGAACAGTCTAATGAAAAACTGTTTTTT.

V usage is TRBV19 and J usage is TRBJ1-4; the D gene is possibly TRBD1 (5 bases). Trimming stripped 1 base from V and 0 bases from J, with 12 bases between. Germline values: CDR1 LNHDA, CDR2 SQIVND (reference sequence). This CDR3 spans 17 amino acids. The CDR3 DNA reads TGTGCCAGTAGTATAGGTCCGGGGGACGCAACTAATGAAAAACTGTTTTTT. Amino acids: CASSIGPGDATNEKLFF. Drawing the rest from reference TRBV19 and TRBJ1-4, the complete variable domain is DGGITQSPKYLFRKEGQNVTLSCEQNLNHDAMYWYRQDPGQGLRLIYYSQIVNDFQKGDIAEGYSVSREKKESFPLTVTSAQKNPTAFYLCASSIGPGDATNEKLFFGSGTQLSVL.

The chain links TRBV3-1 (or the pseudogene TRBV3-2) to TRBJ2-7; 11 bases map to TRBD2. After removal of 4 bases from V and 6 bases from J, the junction contained 5 bases not matched to a gene. CDR3 length: 14 amino acids. Germline V gene sequence: CDR1 LGHDT, CDR2 YNNKEL (reference sequence). CDR3 loop: CASSPPGLAAEQYF. The CDR3 bases are TGTGCCAGCAGCCCCCCGGGACTAGCGGCCGAGCAGTACTTC.

This clone was counted a few times. At one of its ends the junction is not consistent with the germline gene, which may arise from a read error. The chain employs TRBV20-1 and TRBJ2-7, with 9 positions matching TRBD1. Germline CDR1 is DFQATT and CDR2 is SNEGSKA (reference sequence). The CDR3 length is 11 residues. CDR3 nucleotide sequence: TGCAGTGCGCCCCGGTGGGACAGGGTCAACTTC. Translated, it gives CSAPRWDRVNF.

This chain uses TRBV5-1 with TRBJ2-3; D is perhaps TRBD1 (5 bases). This CDR3 is 14 amino acids long. Germline CDR1 reads SGHRS; CDR2 reads YFSETQ. Trimming removed 0 bases from V and 0 bases from J, with 5 bases in between. CDR3 sequence reads: CASSLGQSTDTQYF. CDR3 bases: TGCGCCAGCAGCTTGGGACAGAGCACAGATACGCAGTATTTT.

The chain combines TRBV6-6 with TRBJ2-5; 11 nucleotides align to TRBD2. The germline gives CDR1 MNHNY, CDR2 SVGAGI (reference sequence). The V and J ends lost 6 bases and 4 bases, in that order; junction bases with no gene match: 7. This CDR3 comprises 15 residues. CDR3 region: CASRQLAGVRETQYF. Written as DNA, the CDR3 is TGTGCCAGCAGGCAACTAGCGGGAGTACGAGAGACCCAGTACTTC.

V is TRBV30 and J is TRBJ2-4, with TRBD2 matching 8 bases. The V and J ends lost 7 bases and 7 bases, in that order; junction bases with no gene match: 9. The CDR3 has 13 amino acids. Germline loops: CDR1 GTSNPN, CDR2 SVGIG (reference sequence). The CDR3 DNA follows: TGTGCCTCCTCGACTAGCGCCGTGAACATTCAGTACTTC. Translation: CASSTSAVNIQYF.

This clone appeared a single time. In DNA, the CDR3 is TGTGCCAGCAGTCTGGAGGGGAGCTCCTACAATGAGCAGTTCTTC. This codes for CASSLEGSSYNEQFF. The chain is built from TRBV28 and TRBJ2-1; perhaps TRBD2 as D (6 bases). The CDR3 spans 15 residues. With 5 bases removed from V and 0 bases from J, the gap between germline ends came to 11 bases. Germline assignment: CDR1 MDHEN and CDR2 SYDVKM.

CDR3 residues: CASSQLPGSYNSPLHF. The CDR3 coding sequence is TGTGCCAGCAGCCAACTTCCCGGCTCCTATAATTCACCCCTCCACTTT. The chain joins TRBV6-2 or TRBV6-3 to TRBJ1-6; no clear D. CDR3 size: 16 residues. Germline V gene data show CDR1 as MNHEY and CDR2 as SVGEGT. Between the trimmed V and J ends, which lost 6 bases and 0 bases, there was a span of 12 bases.

This clone was counted a few times. This chain connects TRBV4-1 to TRBJ2-3; 12 bases are shared with TRBD2. In germline, CDR1 is MGHRA, CDR2 YSYEKL. The J segment lost 5 bases and the V segment lost 0 bases, leaving 6 bases of the junction unmatched. The CDR3 runs to 17 residues. CDR3 in DNA: TGCGCCAGCAGCCAAGATCTCCCTAGCGGGGGGGTAGATACGCAGTATTTT. Encoded protein: CASSQDLPSGGVDTQYF.

The genes are TRBV5-1 and TRBJ2-1; D possibly corresponds to TRBD1 (5 bases). The germline V and J ends were trimmed by 7 bases and 0 bases, with 8 bases remaining between them. Germline loops: CDR1 SGHRS, CDR2 YFSETQ. The CDR3 loop spans 13 amino acids. The chain's CDR3 is CASGASSYNEQFF. The CDR3 DNA reads TGCGCCAGCGGGGCGAGCTCCTACAATGAGCAGTTCTTC.

The J gene is TRBJ1-4, the V gene TRBV4-2, with D tentatively TRBD1 (6 bases). The V gene lost 0 bases and the J gene lost 5 bases, with 10 bases spanning the gap. The CDR3 sequence is 15 residues long. In germline, CDR1 is LGHNA, CDR2 YNFKEQ. The CDR3 region is CASSQESGANEKLFF. The CDR3 DNA sequence: TGTGCCAGCAGCCAAGAGTCAGGGGCAAATGAAAAACTGTTTTTT.

The rearrangement joins TRBV2 to TRBJ2-7, with TRBD2 matching 9 bases. V gave up 1 base and J gave up 3 bases; unmatched junction bases: 4. In germline, CDR1 is SNHLY, CDR2 FYNNEI. The CDR3 contains 15 residues. The CDR3 DNA reads TGTGCCAGCAGTGAAGGGGGTAGCGGGGGCTACGAGCAGTACTTC. This gives the protein CASSEGGSGGYEQYF.

The chain combines TRBV6-5 with TRBJ2-3, with 8 positions matching TRBD2. The J segment lost 2 bases and the V segment lost 10 bases, leaving 8 bases of the junction unmatched. The CDR3 is made up of 14 amino acids. CDR1 is MNHEY and CDR2 is SVGAGI in the germline V gene. Here the CDR3 reads CATTGLVATDTQYF. The CDR3 bases are TGTGCCACGACGGGACTAGTTGCCACAGATACGCAGTATTTT.

This chain joins TRBV12-2 and TRBJ1-5. TRBV12-2 is an annotated pseudogene. The length of the CDR3 is 21 residues. The CDR3: CASRLARGRTLPLYSNQPQHF. The CDR3 DNA reads as TGTGCAAGTCGCTTAGCGCGGGGCAGAACCCTTCCTTTATATAGCAATCAGCCCCAGCATTTT.

This clone appeared a few times. This CDR3 reads CASSLEGPKNTEAFF. The CDR3 nucleotides read TGTGCCAGCAGCTTGGAGGGGCCGAAGAACACTGAAGCTTTCTTT. The chain combines TRBV5-4 with TRBJ1-1; D might be TRBD1 (5 bases). V lost 0 bases to trimming and J lost 1 base, with 10 bases between them. The CDR3 totals 15 residues. Germline CDR1 reads SGHNT; CDR2 reads YYREEE (reference sequence).

The chain is built from TRBV6-2 or TRBV6-3 and TRBJ2-5, with D unresolved. This CDR3 contains 13 residues. Trimming left V 5 bases short and J 2 bases short, with 9 bases between. From germline, CDR1 is MNHEY and CDR2 SVGEGT. CDR3 sequence (DNA): TGTGCCAGCAGTACCCGACAACAAGAGACCCAGTACTTC. This sequence encodes CASSTRQQETQYF.